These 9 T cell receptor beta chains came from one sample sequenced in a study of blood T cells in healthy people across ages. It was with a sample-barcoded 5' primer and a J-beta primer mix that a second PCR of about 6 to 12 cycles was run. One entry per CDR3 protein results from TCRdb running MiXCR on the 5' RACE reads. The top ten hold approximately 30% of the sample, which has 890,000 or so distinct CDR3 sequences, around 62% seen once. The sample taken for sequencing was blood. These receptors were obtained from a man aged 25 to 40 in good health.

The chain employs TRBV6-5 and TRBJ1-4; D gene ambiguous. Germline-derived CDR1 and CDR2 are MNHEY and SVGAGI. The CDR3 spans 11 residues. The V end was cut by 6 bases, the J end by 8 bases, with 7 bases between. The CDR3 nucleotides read TGTGCCAGCAGGTCGACGGAAAAACTGTTTTTT. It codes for CASRSTEKLFF.

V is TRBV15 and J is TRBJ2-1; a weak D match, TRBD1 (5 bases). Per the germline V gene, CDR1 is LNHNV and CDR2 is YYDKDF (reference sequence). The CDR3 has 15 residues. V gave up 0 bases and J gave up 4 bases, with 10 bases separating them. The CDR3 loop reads CATSRDLGQYNEQFF. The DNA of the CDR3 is TGTGCCACCAGCAGAGATCTGGGGCAGTACAATGAGCAGTTCTTC. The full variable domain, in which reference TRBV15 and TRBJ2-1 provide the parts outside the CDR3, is DAMVIQNPRYQVTQFGKPVTLSCSQTLNHNVMYWYQQKSSQAPKLLFHYYDKDFNNEADTPDNFQSRRPNTSFCFLDIRSPGLGDTAMYLCATSRDLGQYNEQFFGPGTRLTVL.

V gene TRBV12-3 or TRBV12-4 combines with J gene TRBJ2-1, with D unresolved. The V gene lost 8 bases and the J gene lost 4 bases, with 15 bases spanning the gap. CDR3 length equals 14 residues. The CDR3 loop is CASHNPEGYNEQFF. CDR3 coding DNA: TGTGCCAGCCACAACCCGGAAGGATACAATGAGCAGTTCTTC.

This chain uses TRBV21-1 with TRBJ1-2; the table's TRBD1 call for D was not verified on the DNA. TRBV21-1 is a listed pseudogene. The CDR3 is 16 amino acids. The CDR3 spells CASSSSTGGFNYGYTF. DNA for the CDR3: TGTGCCAGCAGCTCGTCAACAGGCGGCTTTAACTATGGCTACACCTTC.

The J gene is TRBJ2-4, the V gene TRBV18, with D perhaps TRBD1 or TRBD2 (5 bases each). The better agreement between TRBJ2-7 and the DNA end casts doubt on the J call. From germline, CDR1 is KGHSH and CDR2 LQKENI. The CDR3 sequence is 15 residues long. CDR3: CASSPSRDVFSEQYF. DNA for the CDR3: TGTGCCAGCTCACCGTCTAGGGACGTCTTCTCCGAGCAGTACTTC.

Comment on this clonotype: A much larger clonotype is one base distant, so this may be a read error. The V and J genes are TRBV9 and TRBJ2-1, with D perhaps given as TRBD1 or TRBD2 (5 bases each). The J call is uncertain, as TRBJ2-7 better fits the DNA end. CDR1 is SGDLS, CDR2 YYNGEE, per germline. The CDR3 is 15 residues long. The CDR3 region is CASSGVGGPYNEQYF. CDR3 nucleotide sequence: TGTGCCAGCAGCGGCGTTGGGGGACCCTACAATGAGCAGTACTTC.

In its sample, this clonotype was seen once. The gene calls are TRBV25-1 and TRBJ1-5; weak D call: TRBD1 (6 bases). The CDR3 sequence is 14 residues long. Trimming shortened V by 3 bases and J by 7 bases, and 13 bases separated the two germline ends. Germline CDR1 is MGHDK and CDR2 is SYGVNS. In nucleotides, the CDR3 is TGTGCCAGCAGTGACCACAGGGATTGGCAGCCCCAGCATTTT. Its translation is CASSDHRDWQPQHF.

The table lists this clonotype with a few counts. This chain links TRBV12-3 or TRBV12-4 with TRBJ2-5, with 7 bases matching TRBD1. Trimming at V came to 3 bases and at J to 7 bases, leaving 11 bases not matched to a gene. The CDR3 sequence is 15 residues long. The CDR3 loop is CASSFKGTALVTQYF. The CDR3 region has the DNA TGTGCCAGCAGTTTCAAAGGGACAGCCCTGGTGACCCAGTACTTC.

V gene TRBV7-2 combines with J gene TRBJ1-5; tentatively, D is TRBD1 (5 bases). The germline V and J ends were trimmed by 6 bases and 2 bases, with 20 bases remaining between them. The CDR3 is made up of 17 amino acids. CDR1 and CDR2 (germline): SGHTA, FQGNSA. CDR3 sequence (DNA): TGTGCCAGCAGTTACGGGGGGGGGTTACGGGGCAATCAGCCCCAGCATTTT. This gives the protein CASSYGGGLRGNQPQHF.